The entry below gives a single T cell receptor (beta chain) sequence along with its context. The data derive from a study of shared clonotypes between healthy human individuals. Assay: immunoSEQ multiplex PCR; the TCRdb copy retains only in-frame clones and omits some. This table has about 660,000 clones, around 67% appearing once. Germline-derived CDR1 and CDR2 are MDHEN and SYDVKM. With 3 bases clipped from V and 4 bases from J, the junction kept 4 bases outside the gene matches. The CDR3 runs 15 residues. This TCR came from a woman aged 25 to 39 in good health. This chain connects TRBV28 to TRBJ1-5, with 9 bases fitting TRBD1. The sample taken for sequencing was memory CD4+ T cells sorted from blood. Subset denoted: CD45RA-negative fraction. The CDR3 region is CASSFGGTGNQPQHF. The CDR3 coding sequence is TGTGCCAGCAGTTTTGGAGGGACAGGGAATCAGCCCCAGCATTTT.